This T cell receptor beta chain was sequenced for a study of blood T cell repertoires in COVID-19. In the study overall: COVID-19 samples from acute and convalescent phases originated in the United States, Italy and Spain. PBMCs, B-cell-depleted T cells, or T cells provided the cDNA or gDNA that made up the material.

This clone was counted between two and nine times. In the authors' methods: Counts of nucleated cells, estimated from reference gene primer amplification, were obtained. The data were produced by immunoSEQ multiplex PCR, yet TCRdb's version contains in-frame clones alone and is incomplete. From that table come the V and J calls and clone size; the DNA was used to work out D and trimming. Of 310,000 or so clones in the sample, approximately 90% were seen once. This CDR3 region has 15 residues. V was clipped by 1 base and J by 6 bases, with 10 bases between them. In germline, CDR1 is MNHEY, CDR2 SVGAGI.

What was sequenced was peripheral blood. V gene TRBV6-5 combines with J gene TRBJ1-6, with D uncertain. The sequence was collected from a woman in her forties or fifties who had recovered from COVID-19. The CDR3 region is CASSYWSLSNSPLHF. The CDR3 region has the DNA TGTGCCAGCAGTTACTGGAGTTTAAGTAATTCACCCCTCCACTTT.